This T cell receptor (beta chain) derives from a study of T cells after posttransplantation cyclophosphamide. V was cut by 9 bases and J by 0 bases, with 12 bases left in between. This CDR3 spans 15 amino acids. The V gene's germline CDR1 is LNHDA and CDR2 SQIVND (reference sequence). This clone appeared a few times. A marrow graft followed busulfan-fludarabine conditioning, with cyclophosphamide on days +3 and +4. Assay: immunoSEQ multiplex PCR; the TCRdb copy retains only in-frame clones and omits some. Here the sample spans about 10,000 clones, about four fifths being singletons. This TCR was recovered from a female patient aged 40-50 years who received an allogeneic stem cell transplant from a related donor, was CMV-positive, and had no GVHD. Some T cells may be transferred from the graft donor. The sample here was PBMCs, taken around 2,000 days after a stem cell transplant with posttransplant cyclophosphamide. This chain links TRBV19 with TRBJ1-6; possible D gene TRBD1, 5 bases. The CDR3 is CASAQGGSYNSPLHF. The CDR3 DNA follows: TGTGCCAGCGCGCAGGGTGGCTCCTATAATTCACCCCTCCACTTT.